These 10 T cell receptor beta chains share one sample of origin, sequenced in a study of blood T cell repertoires in COVID-19. TCRdb's table, derived via immunoSEQ multiplex PCR, lists solely in-frame clones and lacks some. The sample has under 140,000 clones; approximately 67% are singletons. Input material: peripheral blood. All receptors come from a woman in her sixties or seventies with acute or convalescent COVID-19.

This chain connects TRBV2 to TRBJ1-2, with 9 bases matching TRBD1. This CDR3 is 15 amino acids long. Trimming cost V 6 bases and J 4 bases; bases outside gene matches: 9. Germline V gene data show CDR1 as SNHLY and CDR2 as FYNNEI. The CDR3 is CASRENGGQGYGYTF. The CDR3 coding sequence is TGTGCCAGCAGAGAGAACGGGGGACAGGGCTATGGCTACACCTTC.

J is TRBJ2-3 and V is TRBV11-2; TRBD2 aligns across 7 bases. CDR3 length: 14 amino acids. Losses at the gene ends were 3 bases for V and 3 bases for J; bases not matched to a gene: 3. The V gene's germline CDR1 is SGHAT and CDR2 FQNNGV. The CDR3: CASSFLAETDTQYF. The CDR3 DNA follows: TGTGCCAGCAGCTTTCTAGCGGAAACAGATACGCAGTATTTT.

The chain links TRBV7-2 to TRBJ1-5, with D tentatively TRBD1 (6 bases). The CDR3 is 16 amino acids. Germline CDR1 and CDR2: SGHTA and FQGNSA. Between the trimmed V and J ends, which lost 6 bases and 1 base, there was a span of 16 bases. The CDR3 DNA sequence: TGTGCCAGCAGTAAAAATACAGGGTTAAGCAATCAGCCCCAGCATTTT. It translates to CASSKNTGLSNQPQHF.

V is TRBV3-1 (or the pseudogene TRBV3-2) and J is TRBJ1-4; D gene ambiguous. Germline V gene lookup returns CDR1 LGHDT and CDR2 YNNKEL (reference sequence). V lost 1 base, J lost 7 bases, and 16 bases lay in between. There are 16 residues in the CDR3. The CDR3 bases are TGTGCCAGCAGCCAAGTCGGCAGGTCTAGCGGTGAAAAACTGTTTTTT. This codes for CASSQVGRSSGEKLFF.

This chain uses TRBV5-1 with TRBJ1-2, with a possible D match to TRBD1 (6 bases). The CDR3 totals 15 residues. The V end lost 0 bases, the J end lost 2 bases, and 11 bases lay between the germline ends. The germline CDR1 and CDR2 sequences are SGHRS and YFSETQ. The CDR3 here is CASSLDRVGNYGYTF. The CDR3 nucleotides are TGCGCCAGCAGCTTGGACAGGGTTGGGAACTATGGCTACACCTTC.

The chain links TRBV3-1 (or the pseudogene TRBV3-2) to TRBJ1-5; 7 nucleotides match TRBD1. Germline CDR1 reads LGHDT; CDR2 reads YNNKEL (reference sequence). The trim removed 6 bases at V and 2 bases at J, leaving 4 bases unmatched. The CDR3 covers 14 residues. The CDR3 reads CASSPGQGNQPQHF. The DNA of the CDR3 is TGTGCCAGCAGTCCCGGACAGGGCAATCAGCCCCAGCATTTT.

This clone occurred a few times. This chain uses TRBV7-2 with TRBJ1-5; D is uncertain. Trimming took off 7 bases at V and 6 bases at J, with 13 bases between the two ends. The V gene's germline CDR1 is SGHTA and CDR2 FQGNSA. This CDR3 has 13 residues. The CDR3 here is CASNSRRGQPQHF. CDR3 bases: TGTGCCAGCAACTCGAGGCGGGGTCAGCCCCAGCATTTT.

This rearrangement joins TRBV28 to TRBJ1-1; 8 nucleotides match TRBD1. V gave up 7 bases and J gave up 5 bases; unmatched junction bases: 12. The germline V gene has CDR1 MDHEN and CDR2 SYDVKM. CDR3 length equals 15 residues. The CDR3: CASITAGGAWTEAFF. The CDR3 DNA is TGTGCCAGCATCACGGCAGGGGGCGCTTGGACTGAAGCTTTCTTT.

The rearrangement uses TRBV19 and TRBJ1-2, with D possibly being TRBD1 (5 bases). V lost 1 base to trimming and J lost 6 bases, with 15 bases between them. CDR3 length equals 15 residues. Germline CDR1 is LNHDA and CDR2 is SQIVND (reference sequence). The DNA for the CDR3 is TGTGCCAGTAGTATAGTAGGGGCCCGACGCCATGGCTACACCTTC. As protein: CASSIVGARRHGYTF.

The chain links TRBV19 to TRBJ1-4; 7 nucleotides line up with TRBD1. Germline V gene sequence: CDR1 LNHDA, CDR2 SQIVND (reference sequence). This CDR3 comprises 15 residues. The J segment lost 4 bases and the V segment lost 4 bases, leaving 6 bases of the junction unmatched. As DNA, the CDR3 is TGTGCCAGTAGTACCGACAGGGTAAATAATGAAAAACTGTTTTTT. Translation: CASSTDRVNNEKLFF.